This TCR beta chain originates from a study of cytomegalovirus exposure and HLA in healthy donors. A note on this clone: Its antigen is as yet unknown.

The donors were in the roughly 130-subject validation cohort, distinct from the approximately 730-subject first cohort. V was pared by 4 bases and J by 7 bases, with 9 bases of the junction left unmatched. This CDR3 has 15 amino acids. Germline-derived CDR1 and CDR2 are KGHSH and LQKENI. The study's findings and limits: Associated with cytomegalovirus, according to the listing, were around 160 TCR beta chains.

Method: immunoSEQ multiplex PCR; TCRdb's copy keeps in-frame clones and lacks some. The sample holds around 190,000 clones, approximately 78% seen once. The chain is built from TRBV18 and TRBJ1-2; 10 bases agree with TRBD1. The clonotype comes from a woman aged 30 to 39 in good health and CMV-seronegative. Sequencing was carried out using PBMCs. The CDR3 reads CASSHPGTGEFGYTF. The CDR3 DNA sequence: TGTGCCAGCTCACACCCCGGGACAGGGGAGTTTGGCTACACCTTC.